Below are 25 T cell receptor beta chains sequenced from a single sample in a study of blood T cell repertoires in COVID-19. TCRdb's table, derived via immunoSEQ multiplex PCR, lists solely in-frame clones and lacks some. This sample carries 60,000 to 85,000 clones, around 90% of them seen once, and the ten largest clones take 25% to 30%. Sequencing used peripheral blood. The receptor source for this set is an elderly woman with active or convalescent COVID-19.

The chain recombines TRBV19 with TRBJ2-2; tentatively, D is TRBD1 (6 bases). The CDR3 extends over 14 amino acids. The germline V gene has CDR1 LNHDA and CDR2 SQIVND (reference sequence). The V and J ends lost 6 bases and 5 bases respectively, with 13 bases between them. CDR3: CASRLFTGTGELFF. The CDR3 DNA sequence: TGTGCCAGTAGATTATTTACAGGGACCGGGGAGCTGTTTTTT.

The chain joins TRBV7-8 to TRBJ2-3; 8 bases align to TRBD2. The ends lost 6 bases at V and 0 bases at J; junction bases unmatched: 14. Germline CDR1 is SGHVS and CDR2 is FQNEAQ. The CDR3 is 18 residues long. Here the CDR3 reads CASSSLPSGSLSTDTQYF. In nucleotides, the CDR3 is TGTGCCAGCAGTTCTTTGCCTAGCGGGTCACTTAGCACAGATACGCAGTATTTT.

The V gene is TRBV6-2 or TRBV6-3, the J gene TRBJ1-4; D perhaps matches TRBD1 (6 bases). The CDR3 extends over 16 amino acids. The V end lost 5 bases, the J end lost 3 bases, and 16 bases lay between the germline ends. CDR1 is MNHEY, CDR2 SVGEGT, per germline. CDR3 in amino acids: CASSRPPDSPNEKLFF. The CDR3 nucleotides read TGTGCCAGCAGTCGACCCCCGGACAGCCCTAATGAAAAACTGTTTTTT.

The gene calls are TRBV6-5 and TRBJ1-6, with D perhaps matching TRBD1 (5 bases). The CDR3 spans 15 residues. Between the trimmed V and J ends, which lost 2 bases and 6 bases, there was a span of 11 bases. Germline-derived CDR1 and CDR2 are MNHEY and SVGAGI. The CDR3 spells CASSYQGQRNSPLHF. The CDR3 nucleotides read TGTGCCAGCAGTTACCAAGGACAACGTAATTCACCCCTCCACTTT.

The rearrangement links TRBV7-2 to TRBJ1-1, with 7 bases lining up with TRBD1. The germline gives CDR1 SGHTA, CDR2 FQGNSA. V lost 0 bases and J lost 1; bases outside the gene matches: 2. The CDR3 totals 15 residues. For the CDR3, the DNA is TGTGCCAGCAGCTTAGCGCGACAGGGGAACACTGAAGCTTTCTTT. Its translation is CASSLARQGNTEAFF. The complete variable domain, with remaining parts taken from reference TRBV7-2 and TRBJ1-1, reads GAGVSQSPSNKVTEKGKDVELRCDPISGHTALYWYRQSLGQGLEFLIYFQGNSAPDKSGLPSDRFSAERTGGSVSTLTIQRTQQEDSAVYLCASSLARQGNTEAFFGQGTRLTVV.

J is TRBJ2-7 and V is TRBV3-1 (or the pseudogene TRBV3-2); 11 nucleotides match TRBD2. The germline CDR1 and CDR2 sequences are LGHDT and YNNKEL (reference sequence). This CDR3 spans 16 amino acids. Trimming cost V 2 bases and J 5 bases; bases outside gene matches: 8. The CDR3 DNA is TGTGCCAGCAGCCAACCGTATAGCGGGGGGGTTAACGAGCAGTACTTC. Translation: CASSQPYSGGVNEQYF.

This clone has only one observation. The chain recombines TRBV23-1 with TRBJ1-4; perhaps TRBD1 as D (6 bases). TRBV23-1 is sorted into the ORF group, with uncertain function. Trimming stripped 8 bases from V and 4 bases from J, with 14 bases between. CDR3 size: 14 residues. The CDR3 DNA reads TGCGCCAGCTCTTCCCGGGACAATAATGAAAAACTGTTTTTT. This translates into CASSSRDNNEKLFF.

The V call is TRBV9, the J call TRBJ2-7, with a possible D match to TRBD1 (8 bases). Germline CDR1 and CDR2: SGDLS and YYNGEE. The V end was cut by 0 bases, the J end by 1 base, with 17 bases between. CDR3 length: 17 residues. The CDR3 protein is CASSVGAGRTGSYEQYF. The CDR3 DNA sequence: TGTGCCAGCAGCGTAGGAGCGGGAAGGACAGGGTCCTACGAGCAGTACTTC.

The chain links TRBV28 to TRBJ1-2, with D tentatively TRBD1 (5 bases). CDR1 is MDHEN and CDR2 is SYDVKM in the germline V gene. CDR3 length equals 15 residues. With 6 bases removed from V and 3 bases from J, the gap between germline ends came to 17 bases. For the CDR3, the DNA is TGTGCCAGCAGGGGCACCGTCGGACACTACTATGGCTACACCTTC. Translated, it gives CASRGTVGHYYGYTF.

The chain has TRBV18 and TRBJ2-1, with unresolved D. V dropped 4 bases and J dropped 5 bases, with 12 bases sitting between them. CDR3 size: 14 residues. Per the germline V gene, CDR1 is KGHSH and CDR2 is LQKENI. The chain's CDR3 is CASSQTRSNNEQFF. The DNA for the CDR3 is TGTGCCAGCTCACAAACGAGGTCGAACAATGAGCAGTTCTTC.

This clone was detected only once. V is TRBV5-6 and J is TRBJ2-1, with D possibly TRBD2 on 6 matching bases. The germline CDR1 and CDR2 sequences are SGHDT and YYEEEE. The CDR3 consists of 15 residues. Trimming left V 4 bases short and J 9 bases short, with 20 bases between. The CDR3 sequence is CASSPGRLGGTEQFF. In DNA form, the CDR3 reads TGTGCCAGCAGCCCTGGGCGGCTGGGGGGTACTGAGCAGTTCTTC. Combining the CDR3 with reference TRBV5-6 and TRBJ2-1 gives the whole variable domain DAGVTQSPTHLIKTRGQQVTLRCSPKSGHDTVSWYQQALGQGPQFIFQYYEEEERQRGNFPDRFSGHQFPNYSSELNVNALLLGDSALYLCASSPGRLGGTEQFFGPGTRLTVL.

The chain has TRBV29-1 and TRBJ2-3; 7 bases are shared with TRBD1. In germline, CDR1 is SQVTM, CDR2 ANQGSEA. This CDR3 region has 13 residues. The J segment lost 5 bases and the V segment lost 3 bases, leaving 5 bases of the junction unmatched. CDR3 in DNA: TGCAGCGTTGAGAAAGGGGGCCTAGATACGCAGTATTTT. Translated: CSVEKGGLDTQYF.

This clone was found once. As DNA, the CDR3 is TGTGCCAGCAGTTACTCTGACAGGGACGGCGGCTACACCTTC. This translates into CASSYSDRDGGYTF. The V and J genes are TRBV6-6 and TRBJ1-2, with TRBD1 identical over 7 bases. The CDR3 is made up of 14 amino acids. Germline CDR1 is MNHNY and CDR2 is SVGAGI (reference sequence). J lost 8 bases, V lost 0 bases, and 6 bases had no gene match.

The chain carries TRBV15 and TRBJ1-1, with 11 positions matching TRBD1. CDR1 is LNHNV, CDR2 YYDKDF, per germline (reference sequence). Losses at the gene ends were 6 bases for V and 0 bases for J; bases not matched to a gene: 3. This CDR3 comprises 15 residues. CDR3 DNA: TGTGCCACCAGAAGGGACAGGGGGGTGAACACTGAAGCTTTCTTT. Translating it yields CATRRDRGVNTEAFF.

Only one count was recorded for this clone. This chain's CDR3 is CASSSGTDTQYF. In nucleotides, the CDR3 is TGTGCCAGCAGTTCCGGCACAGATACGCAGTATTTT. The V call is TRBV27, the J call TRBJ2-3, with D unresolved. This CDR3 spans 12 amino acids. Looked up from germline, CDR1 is MNHEY and CDR2 is SMNVEV (reference sequence). The germline V and J ends were trimmed by 4 bases and 1 base, with 3 bases remaining between them.

This chain connects TRBV18 to TRBJ1-5; possible D gene TRBD1, 5 bases. V was clipped by 2 bases and J by 2 bases, with 16 bases between them. Germline V gene data show CDR1 as KGHSH and CDR2 as LQKENI. This CDR3 spans 17 amino acids. In DNA form, the CDR3 reads TGTGCCAGCTCACCAGCTGGAGGGGAAGGGGGCAATCAGCCCCAGCATTTT. It is translated as CASSPAGGEGGNQPQHF.

This clone appeared once. The chain has TRBV2 and TRBJ2-7; tentative D call: TRBD1 (5 bases). This CDR3 contains 16 residues. V gave up 4 bases and J gave up 6 bases, with 22 bases separating them. In germline, CDR1 is SNHLY, CDR2 FYNNEI. The CDR3 sequence: CASSVGRKGELSEQYF. CDR3 nucleotide sequence: TGTGCCAGCAGTGTTGGTAGGAAAGGGGAACTGAGCGAGCAGTACTTC.

The chain employs TRBV12-3 or TRBV12-4 and TRBJ2-1; D uncertain. With 4 bases removed from V and 8 bases from J, the gap between germline ends came to 12 bases. The CDR3 is 13 residues long. The CDR3 DNA follows: TGTGCCAGCAGTTCCCCGGCAGGCGATGAGCAGTTCTTC. It yields the protein CASSSPAGDEQFF.

The V call is TRBV6-4, the J call TRBJ2-2; 10 positions agree with TRBD2. The ends lost 3 bases at V and 9 bases at J; junction bases unmatched: 13. Germline loops: CDR1 MRHNA, CDR2 SNTAGT. There are 17 residues in the CDR3. CDR3 sequence (DNA): TGTGCCAGCAGTGAGGGAGCGGGGGGGTCCTGTAGCAGGGAGCTGTTTTTT. This codes for CASSEGAGGSCSRELFF.

The J gene is TRBJ2-2, the V gene TRBV3-1 (or the pseudogene TRBV3-2), with D possibly being TRBD1 (7 bases). CDR3 length equals 14 residues. V was shortened by 0 bases and J by 9 bases, with 11 bases between the two germline ends. Germline CDR1 reads LGHDT; CDR2 reads YNNKEL (reference sequence). The CDR3 nucleotides read TGTGCCAGCAGCCAAGATCAGGGGGACTGGGAGCTGTTTTTT. Translated, it gives CASSQDQGDWELFF.

The chain carries TRBV5-8 and TRBJ1-1; D perhaps matches TRBD1 (5 bases). With 3 bases removed from V and 6 bases from J, the gap between germline ends came to 9 bases. This CDR3 has 12 amino acids. CDR1 is SGHTS, CDR2 YDEGEE, per germline. The CDR3 DNA reads as TGTGCCAGCAGCTCTGACAGAGCTGAAGCTTTCTTT. Encoded protein: CASSSDRAEAFF.

This chain links TRBV27 with TRBJ2-5; TRBD1 matches at 7 bases. V lost 5 bases and J lost 5; bases outside the gene matches: 8. CDR3 size: 14 residues. Germline lookup yields CDR1 MNHEY and CDR2 SMNVEV (reference sequence). In nucleotides, the CDR3 is TGTGCCAGCAGTACCGGGACAGTCGGCGAGACCCAGTACTTC. Protein: CASSTGTVGETQYF.

This clone appeared once. V usage is TRBV3-1 (or the pseudogene TRBV3-2) and J usage is TRBJ2-5; 7 bases align to TRBD1. There are 13 residues in the CDR3. In germline, CDR1 is LGHDT, CDR2 YNNKEL (reference sequence). The ends lost 5 bases at V and 5 bases at J; junction bases unmatched: 5. CDR3 nucleotides: TGTGCCAGCAGCAAGGGGGCGGCGGAGACCCAGTACTTC. Protein sequence: CASSKGAAETQYF.

The J gene is TRBJ2-7, the V gene TRBV27; D may be TRBD1 (6 bases). CDR1 MNHEY and CDR2 SMNVEV come from the germline V gene (reference sequence). The CDR3 has 16 amino acids. Trimming left V 2 bases short and J 4 bases short, with 18 bases between. Here the CDR3 reads CASSLSTGPNSYEQYF. The CDR3 DNA reads TGTGCCAGCAGTTTAAGCACAGGGCCGAATAGTTACGAGCAGTACTTC.

The chain couples TRBV7-2 to TRBJ2-7; D might be TRBD1 (6 bases). The length of the CDR3 is 14 residues. V shed 5 bases and J shed 6 bases, with 17 bases lying between them. The germline CDR1 and CDR2 sequences are SGHTA and FQGNSA. The CDR3 nucleotides read TGTGCCAGCAGCCTGACAGGCGAGGCGTCCGAGCAGTACTTC. Translated: CASSLTGEASEQYF.